This TCR beta chain is from a study of T cells in tumors after PD-1 blockade (dated by TCRdb to the late 2010s). Regarding the study in general: Patients were excluded if they had prior checkpoint blockade, use of systemic immunosuppressants, or recent radiotherapy or other anti-cancer therapy within 4 weeks. Treatment consisted of either cemiplimab 350 mg every 2 weeks or pembrolizumab 200 mg every 3 weeks. The study performed paired single-cell RNA and TCR sequencing on site-matched tumors from BCC or SCC patients before and after anti-PD-1 therapy. To compare clonotypes in blood and tumor, bulk TCR sequencing was done on roughly ten peripheral blood samples taken from a handful of patients. RECIST version 1.1 was used to evaluate clinical response. While on anti-PD-1 treatment, some of the patients also continued taking daily vismodegib 150 mg. On average, peripheral blood samples yielded about 37,000 unique clonotypes and 110,000 or so TCR templates (range roughly 21,000-270,000).

General conclusions and limits of the study: Around 37% of tumor TCR clonotypes were detected in blood, and some novel exhausted tumor clones were observed in pre-treatment blood, which was taken as suggesting peripheral recruitment. The source of novel T cell clones was not identified and could include lymphoid organs or rare unexpanded clones within the tumor or its periphery.

Explained via the paper, the time point label denotes: before anti-PD-1 therapy. Genomic DNA extracted from tumor biopsies or peripheral blood was used for bulk TCRbeta sequencing, with input ranging from about 616 ng to 6,500 ng. All patients had histologically proven advanced or metastatic basal or squamous cell carcinoma and were poor candidates for surgical resection. The basal cell carcinoma cohort comprised 10 to 12 patients, of whom 8 or 9 had bulk tumor TCR sequencing. The CDR3 holds 15 amino acids from the cysteine to the phenylalanine. Only the CDR3 DNA is retained, 45 bases long and in frame from the first base. Reading the germline V gene gives CDR1 SNHLY and CDR2 FYNNEI. Cut back by 6 bases and 0 bases, the V and J ends lie 12 bases apart. The immunoSEQ platform was used to carry out deep TCRbeta sequencing. In the authors' own workflow: Only productive rearrangements were exported from the immunoSEQ Analyzer for further analysis. T cell phenotypes were assigned to bulk TCRbeta clonotypes by matching to single-cell RNA+TCR-seq clones sharing the same TCRbeta sequence. Tumor enrichment of a clone was calculated by dividing the clone's tumor frequency by the clone's PBMC frequency, both taken from bulk TCR sequencing. TCRs were grouped by GLIPH into specificity groups, defined as clusters of distinct TCRs likely recognizing common antigens via shared CDR3 motifs. This is the immuneACCESS table as TCRdb keeps it, with only in-frame sequences that have V and J called. A part of the clones is gone; compared with another copy, unresolved V genes explain less than half, and the rest is unexplained. V and J calls and clone size are given by that table; D and trimming were obtained from the DNA. This sample gives 54,000 or so clones in total; about four fifths of them show up just once. The leading ten clones occupy about an eighth of the sample.

Worth noting for this clone: This clone's antigen is unknown. No base quality values were provided; no much bigger clone lies one nucleotide off.

This clonotype was obtained from a human donor with basal cell carcinoma. The chain is made from TRBV2 and TRBJ1-5, with a tentative D gene TRBD1 over 6 matching bases. The sample consisted of PBMCs, taken before anti-PD-1 treatment. Here the CDR3 is given as CASRYREYSNQPQHF. The sequenced DNA is TGTGCCAGCAGGTACAGGGAATATAGCAATCAGCCCCAGCATTTT.